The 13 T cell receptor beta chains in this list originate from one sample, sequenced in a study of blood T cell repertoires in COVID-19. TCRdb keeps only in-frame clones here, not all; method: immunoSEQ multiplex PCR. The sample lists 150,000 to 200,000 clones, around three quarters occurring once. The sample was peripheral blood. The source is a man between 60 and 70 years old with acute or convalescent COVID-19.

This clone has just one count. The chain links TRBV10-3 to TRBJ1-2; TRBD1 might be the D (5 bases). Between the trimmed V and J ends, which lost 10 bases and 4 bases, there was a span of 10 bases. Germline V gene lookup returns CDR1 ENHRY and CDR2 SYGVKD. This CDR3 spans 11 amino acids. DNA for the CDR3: TGTGCCACCAGACAGTCCTATGGCTACACCTTC. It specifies CATRQSYGYTF.

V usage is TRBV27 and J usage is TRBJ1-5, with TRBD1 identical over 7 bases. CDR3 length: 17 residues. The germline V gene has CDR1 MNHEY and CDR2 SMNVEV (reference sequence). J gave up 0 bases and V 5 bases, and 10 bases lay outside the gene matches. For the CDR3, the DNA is TGTGCCAGCAGTACGCGACAGGGCTTCTTTAGCAATCAGCCCCAGCATTTT. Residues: CASSTRQGFFSNQPQHF.

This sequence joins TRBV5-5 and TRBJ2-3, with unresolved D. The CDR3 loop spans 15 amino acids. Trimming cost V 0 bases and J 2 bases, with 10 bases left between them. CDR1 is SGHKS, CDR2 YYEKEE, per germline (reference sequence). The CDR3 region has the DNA TGTGCCAGCAGCTTGGTTTGGCAACACACAGATACGCAGTATTTT. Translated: CASSLVWQHTDTQYF.

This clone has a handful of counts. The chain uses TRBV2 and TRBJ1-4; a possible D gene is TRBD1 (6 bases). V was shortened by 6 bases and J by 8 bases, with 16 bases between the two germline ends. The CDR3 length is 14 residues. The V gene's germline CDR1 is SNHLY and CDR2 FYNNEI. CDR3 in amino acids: CASRGDNLREKLFF. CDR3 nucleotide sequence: TGTGCCAGCAGGGGGGACAACCTCAGGGAAAAACTGTTTTTT.

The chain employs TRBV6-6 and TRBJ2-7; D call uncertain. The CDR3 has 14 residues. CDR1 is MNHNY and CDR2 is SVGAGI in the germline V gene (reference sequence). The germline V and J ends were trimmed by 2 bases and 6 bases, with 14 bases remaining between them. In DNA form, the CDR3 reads TGTGCCAGCAGTTACGAACCCAACCTCGGCGAGCAGTACTTC. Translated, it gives CASSYEPNLGEQYF.

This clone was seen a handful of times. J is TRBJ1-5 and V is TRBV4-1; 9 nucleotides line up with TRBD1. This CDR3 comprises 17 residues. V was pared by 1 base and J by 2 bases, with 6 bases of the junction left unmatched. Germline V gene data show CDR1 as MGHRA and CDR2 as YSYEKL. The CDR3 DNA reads TGCGCCAGCAGCCAAGTTGAACAGGGGGCTGGCAATCAGCCCCAGCATTTT. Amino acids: CASSQVEQGAGNQPQHF.

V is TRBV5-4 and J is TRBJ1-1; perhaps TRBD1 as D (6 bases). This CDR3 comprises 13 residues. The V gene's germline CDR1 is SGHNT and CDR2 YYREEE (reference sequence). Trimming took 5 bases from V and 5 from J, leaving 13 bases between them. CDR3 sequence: CASRTGLETEAFF. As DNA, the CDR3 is TGTGCCAGCAGAACAGGGTTAGAGACTGAAGCTTTCTTT. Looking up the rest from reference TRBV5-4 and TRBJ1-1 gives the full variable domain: ETGVTQSPTHLIKTRGQQVTLRCSSQSGHNTVSWYQQALGQGPQFIFQYYREEENGRGNFPPRFSGLQFPNYSSELNVNALELDDSALYLCASRTGLETEAFFGQGTRLTVV.

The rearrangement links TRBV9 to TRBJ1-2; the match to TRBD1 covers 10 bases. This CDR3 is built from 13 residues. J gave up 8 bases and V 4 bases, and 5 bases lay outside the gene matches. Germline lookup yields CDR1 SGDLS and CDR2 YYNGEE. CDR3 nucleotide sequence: TGTGCCAGCAGCACTGACAGGGGGCAAGGCTACACCTTC. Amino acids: CASSTDRGQGYTF.

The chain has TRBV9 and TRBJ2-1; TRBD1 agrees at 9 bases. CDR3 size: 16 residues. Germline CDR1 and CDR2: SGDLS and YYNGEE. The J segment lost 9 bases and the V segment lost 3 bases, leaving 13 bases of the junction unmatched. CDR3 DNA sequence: TGTGCCAGCAGCGCAGTTCCGGGGACAGGGTTCGGTGAGCAGTTCTTC. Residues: CASSAVPGTGFGEQFF.

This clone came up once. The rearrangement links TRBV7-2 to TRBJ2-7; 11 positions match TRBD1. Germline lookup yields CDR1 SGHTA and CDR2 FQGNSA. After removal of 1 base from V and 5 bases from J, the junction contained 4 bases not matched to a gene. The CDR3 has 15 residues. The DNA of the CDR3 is TGTGCCAGCAGCTTAGGAGGGACAGGGGGGAACGAGCAGTACTTC. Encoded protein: CASSLGGTGGNEQYF.

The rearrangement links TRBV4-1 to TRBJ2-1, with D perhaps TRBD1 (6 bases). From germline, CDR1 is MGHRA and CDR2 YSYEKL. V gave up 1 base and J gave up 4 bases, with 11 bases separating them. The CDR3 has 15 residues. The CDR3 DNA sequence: TGCGCCAGCAGCCAAGCCCGGACAGATTACAATGAGCAGTTCTTC. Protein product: CASSQARTDYNEQFF.

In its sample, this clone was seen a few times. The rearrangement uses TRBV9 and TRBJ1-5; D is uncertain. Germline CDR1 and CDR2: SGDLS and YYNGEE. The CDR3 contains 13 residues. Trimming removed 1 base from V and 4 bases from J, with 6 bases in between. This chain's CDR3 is CASSVTGNQPQHF. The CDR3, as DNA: TGTGCCAGCAGCGTAACCGGGAATCAGCCCCAGCATTTT.

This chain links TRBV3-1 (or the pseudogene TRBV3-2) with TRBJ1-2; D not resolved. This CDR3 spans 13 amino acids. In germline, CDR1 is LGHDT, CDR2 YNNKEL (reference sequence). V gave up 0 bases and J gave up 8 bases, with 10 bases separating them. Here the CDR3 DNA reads TGTGCCAGCAGCCAAGATAGCTTCTCGGGCTACACCTTC. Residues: CASSQDSFSGYTF.